The T cell receptor (beta chain) described here comes from a study of blood T cell repertoires in COVID-19. Looked up from germline, CDR1 is SSHAT and CDR2 is FNYEAQ (reference sequence). The CDR3 totals 15 residues. Study processing details: Scientists estimated how many nucleated cells there were by amplifying reference gene primers. The table came from immunoSEQ multiplex PCR; TCRdb's copy has only in-frame clones and leaves some out. Clonal size and the V and J genes are those of that table, whereas D and trimming came from the DNA. The data show a few hundred thousand clones, about 83% seen once. This clone has just one count. An end of the junction does not agree with germline; a read error may underlie this.

This TCR derives from a woman aged 45-60 years who had recovered from COVID-19. The source material was PBMCs or T cells enriched from blood (not recorded which). The chain recombines TRBV7-7 with TRBJ2-3; 8 nucleotides agree with TRBD2. CDR3 DNA: TGTGCTAGCAGCTTGGGACTAGGGGTCACAGATACGCAGTATTTT. Translation gives CASSLGLGVTDTQYF.